Presented here are 29 T cell receptor beta chains from one specimen sequenced in a study of CD4 T cells in relation to SARS-CoV-2 and coronaviruses. Repertoires were generated with immunoSEQ multiplex PCR, while TCRdb's copy carries only in-frame clones and drops some. The sample has approximately 20,000 clones, 76% seen once. Unexposed donor CD4+ T cells date from 2011-2018, before the COVID-19 pandemic. Isolation of CD4+ T cells took place after roughly nine days in culture. For these TCRs, the target antigens are not known. Input material: CD4+ T cells from PBMCs, cultured in vitro. These receptors were obtained from a human donor in good health.

The chain couples TRBV11-3 to TRBJ2-5; TRBD1 matches at 10 bases. The CDR3 runs 16 residues. Germline CDR1 and CDR2: SGHNT and YENEEA. V dropped 4 bases and J dropped 5; count of bases not matched to a gene: 10. As DNA, the CDR3 is TGTGCCAGCAGCTCCGACCGGGACAGGGGACGCGAGACCCAGTACTTC. Translation: CASSSDRDRGRETQYF.

V and J are TRBV6-1 and TRBJ2-1; D not resolved. CDR3 length equals 15 residues. Germline V gene sequence: CDR1 MNHNS, CDR2 SASEGT. V lost 1 base and J lost 0, with 7 bases in between. CDR3 in amino acids: CASSEELSSYNEQFF. The CDR3 bases are TGTGCCAGCAGTGAAGAACTGAGCTCCTACAATGAGCAGTTCTTC.

This clone was seen just once. The chain links TRBV2 to TRBJ2-7; D call uncertain. CDR3 length: 11 amino acids. Trimming cost V 6 bases and J 4 bases, with 7 bases left between them. Germline CDR1 reads SNHLY; CDR2 reads FYNNEI. Here the CDR3 reads CASRLWYEQYF. CDR3 in DNA: TGTGCCAGCAGATTATGGTACGAGCAGTACTTC.

The chain couples TRBV5-4 to TRBJ2-3; D could derive from TRBD1 or TRBD2 (5 bases each). Germline V gives CDR1 SGHNT, CDR2 YYREEE (reference sequence). The CDR3 runs to 13 residues. V lost 0 bases to trimming and J lost 5 bases, with 7 bases between them. DNA of the CDR3: TGTGCCAGCAGCTTGGCTGGGGGAGATACGCAGTATTTT. Its protein is CASSLAGGDTQYF. Full variable domain (remainder filled in from reference TRBV5-4 and TRBJ2-3): ETGVTQSPTHLIKTRGQQVTLRCSSQSGHNTVSWYQQALGQGPQFIFQYYREEENGRGNFPPRFSGLQFPNYSSELNVNALELDDSALYLCASSLAGGDTQYFGPGTRLTVL.

This clone was counted only a few times. V and J are TRBV5-4 and TRBJ1-1; 9 bases line up with TRBD1. The CDR3 is 14 amino acids. Trimming at V came to 7 bases and at J to 2 bases, leaving 6 bases not matched to a gene. Germline CDR1 and CDR2: SGHNT and YYREEE (reference sequence). The chain's CDR3 is CASGTGLGNTEAFF. The CDR3 coding sequence is TGTGCCAGCGGGACAGGGCTCGGCAACACTGAAGCTTTCTTT.

The rearrangement links TRBV5-1 to TRBJ1-1; tentative D call: TRBD1 (5 bases). V was shortened by 2 bases and J by 4 bases, with 21 bases between the two germline ends. The CDR3 totals 17 residues. The germline CDR1 and CDR2 sequences are SGHRS and YFSETQ. The CDR3 spells CASSFLAGTPEATEAFF. The DNA for the CDR3 is TGCGCCAGCAGCTTCCTGGCCGGGACTCCCGAGGCCACTGAAGCTTTCTTT.

The sample holds one count of this clone. V is TRBV6-5 and J is TRBJ1-1, with a weak D call TRBD1 (6 bases). The germline gives CDR1 MNHEY, CDR2 SVGAGI. The CDR3 is made up of 14 amino acids. Trimming removed 5 bases from V and 6 bases from J, with 16 bases in between. CDR3 nucleotide sequence: TGTGCCAGCAGTAGATACAGGGTTGTGGCTGAAGCTTTCTTT. This translates into CASSRYRVVAEAFF.

The J gene is TRBJ1-2, the V gene TRBV3-1 (or the pseudogene TRBV3-2); D remains ambiguous. Trimming removed 0 bases at V and 8 bases at J, with 13 bases between. Germline loops: CDR1 LGHDT, CDR2 YNNKEL (reference sequence). The CDR3 spans 14 residues. CDR3 coding DNA: TGTGCCAGCAGCCAAGATTTTCGTCAGCTAGGCTACACCTTC. It encodes CASSQDFRQLGYTF.

V usage is TRBV5-5 and J usage is TRBJ1-1, with unresolved D. The germline V and J ends were trimmed by 0 bases and 5 bases, with 8 bases remaining between them. Germline CDR1 is SGHKS and CDR2 is YYEKEE (reference sequence). This CDR3 has 13 amino acids. CDR3 coding DNA: TGTGCCAGCAGCTTGGGTAGGGATACTGAAGCTTTCTTT. Translating it yields CASSLGRDTEAFF.

The chain has TRBV10-1 and TRBJ2-2; 7 bases line up with TRBD1. CDR1 is WNHNN and CDR2 is SYGVQD in the germline V gene (reference sequence). Trimming cost V 6 bases and J 6 bases; bases outside gene matches: 4. CDR3 length equals 13 residues. The CDR3 loop reads CASRTGLAGELFF. In DNA form, the CDR3 reads TGCGCCAGCAGGACAGGGCTGGCCGGGGAGCTGTTTTTT.

V usage is TRBV30 and J usage is TRBJ1-1; D may be TRBD1 (6 bases). The length of the CDR3 is 15 residues. Trimming shortened V by 0 bases and J by 5 bases, and 16 bases separated the two germline ends. The germline V gene has CDR1 GTSNPN and CDR2 SVGIG (reference sequence). The CDR3 coding sequence is TGTGCCTGGAGTGTAGGGGGGGGTCTGAGAACTGAAGCTTTCTTT. Its protein is CAWSVGGGLRTEAFF.

The V gene is TRBV5-8, the J gene TRBJ1-2; the D gene is possibly TRBD1 (5 bases). V was clipped by 0 bases and J by 7 bases, with 16 bases between them. The CDR3 runs 15 residues. Germline V lookup: CDR1 SGHTS, CDR2 YDEGEE. DNA of the CDR3: TGTGCCAGCAGCTTGGTTGGGACCCGGAGAGCTGGCTACACCTTC. The encoded protein is CASSLVGTRRAGYTF.

The chain couples TRBV9 to TRBJ2-3, with TRBD2 identical over 10 bases. The CDR3 length is 17 residues. Germline trimming cut 3 bases from V and 6 bases from J; bases unmatched to any gene: 13. The germline CDR1 and CDR2 sequences are SGDLS and YYNGEE. The CDR3 nucleotides are TGTGCCAGCAGCGCCTTAAGAGCGGGAGGGCCTCCCGATACGCAGTATTTT. Translation: CASSALRAGGPPDTQYF.

This clone was counted only a few times. The chain carries TRBV6-1 and TRBJ2-7; 9 bases agree with TRBD2. The CDR3 covers 15 residues. The germline V gene has CDR1 MNHNS and CDR2 SASEGT. V trimming: 1 base; J trimming: 2 bases; junction bases outside the gene matches: 3. The CDR3 protein is CASSEDVAGAYEQYF. In nucleotides, the CDR3 is TGTGCCAGCAGTGAAGACGTAGCGGGAGCCTACGAGCAGTACTTC.

The count of this clone is one. The CDR3 DNA is TGTGCCAGCTCCCAGCAAGAGACCGAAACAGATACGCAGTATTTT. This gives the protein CASSQQETETDTQYF. The chain has TRBV18 and TRBJ2-3; no definite D call. V lost 6 bases and J lost 3, with 16 bases in between. The CDR3 runs to 15 residues. Germline V CDR1 and CDR2: KGHSH, LQKENI.

V usage is TRBV19 and J usage is TRBJ2-1; 9 nucleotides match TRBD1. The CDR3 has 15 residues. CDR1 and CDR2 (germline): LNHDA, SQIVND (reference sequence). V lost 3 bases to trimming and J lost 9 bases; unmatched junction nucleotides: 9. The CDR3 coding sequence is TGTGCCAGTAGTATTGGAACCGGGACAGGGAGTGAGCAGTTCTTC. Translated: CASSIGTGTGSEQFF. Full variable domain (missing parts from reference TRBV19 and TRBJ2-1): DGGITQSPKYLFRKEGQNVTLSCEQNLNHDAMYWYRQDPGQGLRLIYYSQIVNDFQKGDIAEGYSVSREKKESFPLTVTSAQKNPTAFYLCASSIGTGTGSEQFFGPGTRLTVL.

This clone showed up just a few times. This chain connects TRBV4-1 to TRBJ2-1; D is ambiguous. This CDR3 comprises 13 residues. Trimming cost V 3 bases and J 6 bases, with 9 bases left between them. The germline V gene encodes CDR1 MGHRA and CDR2 YSYEKL. The CDR3 nucleotides read TGCGCCAGCAGCCATGTCACGCTCAATGAGCAGTTCTTC. Residues: CASSHVTLNEQFF.

This clone came up a few times. The chain is built from TRBV7-9 and TRBJ2-1; perhaps TRBD2 as D (5 bases). The V gene's germline CDR1 is SEHNR and CDR2 FQNEAQ (reference sequence). The CDR3 covers 11 residues. Trimming shortened V by 11 bases and J by 8 bases, and 13 bases separated the two germline ends. DNA for the CDR3: TGTGCCCGACGGAGGAGGTATGAGCAGTTCTTC. Its translation: CARRRRYEQFF.

This chain uses TRBV5-1 with TRBJ2-2; 10 bases are a match to TRBD1. The CDR3 covers 16 residues. Per germline, CDR1 SGHRS and CDR2 YFSETQ. The J segment lost 4 bases and the V segment lost 2 bases, leaving 5 bases of the junction unmatched. The CDR3 DNA sequence: TGCGCCAGCAGCTTCGGGGGACAGGGGATCACCGGGGAGCTGTTTTTT. It encodes CASSFGGQGITGELFF.

The rearrangement joins TRBV5-5 to TRBJ1-2; 8 nucleotides line up with TRBD1. The CDR3 has 17 amino acids. V was clipped by 4 bases and J by 4 bases; unmatched bases: 15. Germline V gives CDR1 SGHKS, CDR2 YYEKEE (reference sequence). CDR3 coding DNA: TGTGCCAGCAGCGTAGGGACAGGAGCCTCACAAAGCTATGGCTACACCTTC. This codes for CASSVGTGASQSYGYTF.

This chain uses TRBV28 with TRBJ1-5; D is possibly TRBD1 (5 bases). The CDR3 contains 15 residues. Germline V gene sequence: CDR1 MDHEN, CDR2 SYDVKM. The germline V and J ends were trimmed by 6 bases and 0 bases, with 12 bases remaining between them. Here the CDR3 DNA reads TGTGCCAGCAGGGATGGGGGGGGTAGCAATCAGCCCCAGCATTTT. Its translation: CASRDGGGSNQPQHF.

The rearrangement links TRBV3-1 (or the pseudogene TRBV3-2) to TRBJ1-2, with D tentatively TRBD1 (5 bases). With 2 bases removed from V and 9 bases from J, the gap between germline ends came to 10 bases. The germline gives CDR1 LGHDT, CDR2 YNNKEL (reference sequence). The CDR3 spans 12 residues. In DNA form, the CDR3 reads TGTGCCAGCAGCCAAACGGGACGCAGCTACACCTTC. The encoded protein is CASSQTGRSYTF.

V gene TRBV11-2 combines with J gene TRBJ1-3; D not certain. V was trimmed by 5 bases and J by 4 bases, leaving 12 bases between them. Germline V gene sequence: CDR1 SGHAT, CDR2 FQNNGV. This CDR3 is 14 amino acids long. Here the CDR3 DNA reads TGTGCCAGCAGCCGGTTAGGGTTCGGAAACACCATATATTTT. It yields the protein CASSRLGFGNTIYF.

This clone has a handful of counts. The gene calls are TRBV5-6 and TRBJ1-6; D is uncertain. Germline V gene data show CDR1 as SGHDT and CDR2 as YYEEEE. There are 17 residues in the CDR3. The V end lost 5 bases, the J end lost 7 bases, and 22 bases lay between the germline ends. The CDR3 region is CASSPSPGERVNSPLHF. The DNA of the CDR3 is TGTGCCAGCAGTCCCTCACCTGGGGAGAGGGTAAATTCACCCCTCCACTTT.

V usage is TRBV6-5 and J usage is TRBJ1-2; TRBD1 is a possible D gene (6 bases). The CDR3 totals 15 residues. Germline V lookup: CDR1 MNHEY, CDR2 SVGAGI. V was cut by 5 bases and J by 3 bases, with 16 bases left in between. CDR3 nucleotide sequence: TGTGCCAGCAGTCAACAGGGAGGTATTGACTATGGCTACACCTTC. This translates into CASSQQGGIDYGYTF.

The chain has TRBV7-9 and TRBJ2-2; D may be TRBD2 (7 bases). The CDR3 is 16 residues long. Between the trimmed V and J ends, which lost 3 bases and 4 bases, there was a span of 15 bases. From germline, CDR1 is SEHNR and CDR2 FQNEAQ (reference sequence). This CDR3 reads CASSFGGAHGTGELFF. CDR3 coding DNA: TGTGCCAGCAGCTTTGGGGGGGCGCATGGCACCGGGGAGCTGTTTTTT. Full variable domain (missing parts from reference TRBV7-9 and TRBJ2-2): DTGVSQNPRHKITKRGQNVTFRCDPISEHNRLYWYRQTLGQGPEFLTYFQNEAQLEKSRLLSDRFSAERPKGSFSTLEIQRTEQGDSAMYLCASSFGGAHGTGELFFGEGSRLTVL.

This clone was counted once. The rearrangement joins TRBV25-1 to TRBJ1-2, with D maybe TRBD1 (6 bases). The germline V and J ends were trimmed by 3 bases and 4 bases, with 12 bases remaining between them. Germline CDR1 and CDR2: MGHDK and SYGVNS. The CDR3 spans 14 residues. The CDR3 spells CASSDSGQIYGYTF. The CDR3 coding sequence is TGTGCCAGCAGTGATTCGGGACAAATCTATGGCTACACCTTC.

This clone counts as medium-sized. CDR3 DNA sequence: TGTGCCAGCAGCTCCGATTGGATTGGTGTCACAGATACGCAGTATTTT. Protein product: CASSSDWIGVTDTQYF. This chain uses TRBV5-4 with TRBJ2-3; D unresolved. V lost 3 bases to trimming and J lost 2 bases, with 16 bases between them. CDR1 is SGHNT and CDR2 is YYREEE in the germline V gene (reference sequence). The CDR3 loop spans 16 amino acids.

This rearrangement joins TRBV5-4 to TRBJ1-2, with 10 bases matching TRBD1. V was pared by 10 bases and J by 3 bases, with 6 bases of the junction left unmatched. This CDR3 is built from 13 residues. Germline V gene sequence: CDR1 SGHNT, CDR2 YYREEE (reference sequence). The CDR3, as DNA: TGTGCCCCCCGACAGGGGGCAGACTATGGCTACACCTTC. It translates to CAPRQGADYGYTF.